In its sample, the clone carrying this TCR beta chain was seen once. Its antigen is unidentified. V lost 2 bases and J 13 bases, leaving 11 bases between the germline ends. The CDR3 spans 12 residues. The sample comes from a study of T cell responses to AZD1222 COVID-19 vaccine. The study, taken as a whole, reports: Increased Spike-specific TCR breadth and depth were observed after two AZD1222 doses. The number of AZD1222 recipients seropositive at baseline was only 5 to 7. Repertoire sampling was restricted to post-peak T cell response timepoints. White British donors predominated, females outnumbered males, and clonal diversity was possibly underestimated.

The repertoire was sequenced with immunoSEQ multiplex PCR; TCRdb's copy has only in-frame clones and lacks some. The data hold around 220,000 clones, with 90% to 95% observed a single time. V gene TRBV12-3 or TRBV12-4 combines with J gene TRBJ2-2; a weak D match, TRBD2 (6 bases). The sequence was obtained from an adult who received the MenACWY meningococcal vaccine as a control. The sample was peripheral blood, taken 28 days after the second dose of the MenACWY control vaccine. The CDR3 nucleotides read TGTGCCAGCAGTTTATCAGTGGAGGGGCTGTTTTTT. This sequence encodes CASSLSVEGLFF.